The 20 T cell receptor beta chains below come from one sample, sequenced in a study of blood T cell repertoires in COVID-19. Here immunoSEQ multiplex PCR was the method, and the copy in TCRdb shows in-frame clones only, minus some. The sample consists of 180,000 or so clones, about 81% of them appearing once. The material sequenced was peripheral blood. All receptors come from a woman aged 80 or over with COVID-19, enrolled during active disease.

The chain recombines TRBV5-1 with TRBJ2-1; the match to TRBD2 covers 8 bases. This CDR3 region has 16 residues. Germline loops: CDR1 SGHRS, CDR2 YFSETQ. Trimming removed 0 bases from V and 3 bases from J; junction bases left unmatched: 5. The CDR3 DNA is TGCGCCAGCAGCTTGGAGACGGGAGGGAACTACAATGAGCAGTTCTTC. Translation gives CASSLETGGNYNEQFF.

This clone was observed a handful of times. The chain joins TRBV27 to TRBJ2-1, with TRBD1 as a possible D gene (6 bases). Deletions cut 3 bases from V and 2 bases from J, with 11 bases between. The CDR3 contains 15 residues. The germline CDR1 and CDR2 sequences are MNHEY and SMNVEV (reference sequence). CDR3 DNA sequence: TGTGCCAGCAGTTTCCGCAGGGGTGCCTACAATGAGCAGTTCTTC. Translated, it gives CASSFRRGAYNEQFF.

The V gene is TRBV19, the J gene TRBJ1-1; 7 nucleotides agree with TRBD1. The J segment lost 10 bases and the V segment lost 4 bases, leaving 6 bases of the junction unmatched. Germline V gene sequence: CDR1 LNHDA, CDR2 SQIVND (reference sequence). The CDR3 runs 12 residues. The CDR3: CASSRSQGRAFF. DNA for the CDR3: TGTGCCAGTAGTAGGTCACAGGGGAGAGCTTTCTTT. The whole variable domain, filled in from reference TRBV19 and TRBJ1-1, reads DGGITQSPKYLFRKEGQNVTLSCEQNLNHDAMYWYRQDPGQGLRLIYYSQIVNDFQKGDIAEGYSVSREKKESFPLTVTSAQKNPTAFYLCASSRSQGRAFFGQGTRLTVV.

V is TRBV4-1 and J is TRBJ1-2, with D possibly matching TRBD1 (6 bases). V lost 4 bases, J lost 4 bases, and 13 bases lay in between. The CDR3 totals 14 residues. Germline V gene data show CDR1 as MGHRA and CDR2 as YSYEKL. The chain's CDR3 is CASSREGRGYGYTF. Written as DNA, the CDR3 is TGCGCCAGCAGCCGGGAAGGCAGGGGCTATGGCTACACCTTC.

The rearrangement joins TRBV2 to TRBJ1-1; 7 bases line up with TRBD1. CDR1 is SNHLY and CDR2 is FYNNEI in the germline V gene. The CDR3 length is 14 residues. After removal of 2 bases from V and 7 bases from J, the junction contained 7 bases not matched to a gene. The CDR3 region is CASSELGQGVEAFF. In nucleotides, the CDR3 is TGTGCCAGCAGTGAATTGGGCCAGGGGGTTGAAGCTTTCTTT. The whole variable domain, remainder taken from reference TRBV2 and TRBJ1-1, is EPEVTQTPSHQVTQMGQEVILRCVPISNHLYFYWYRQILGQKVEFLVSFYNNEISEKSEIFDDQFSVERPDGSNFTLKIRSTKLEDSAMYFCASSELGQGVEAFFGQGTRLTVV.

The chain uses TRBV7-9 and TRBJ1-1; D perhaps matches TRBD1 (5 bases). Trimming pared 5 bases from V and 5 bases from J, leaving 15 bases between. The germline V gene encodes CDR1 SEHNR and CDR2 FQNEAQ (reference sequence). CDR3 length equals 14 residues. For the CDR3, the DNA is TGTGCCAGCAGCAAACCGGGGGGGTGGACTGAAGCTTTCTTT. It yields the protein CASSKPGGWTEAFF.

As regards this clone: Germline and junction disagree at one end, which may indicate a read error. This chain joins TRBV5-6 and TRBJ2-3; TRBD1 is a possible D gene (5 bases). The CDR3 covers 13 residues. The germline gives CDR1 SGHDT, CDR2 YYEEEE. Written as DNA, the CDR3 is TGTGCCAGCAGCTTGACGGCCACAGGTACGCAGTATTTT. Translating it yields CASSLTATGTQYF.

This clone has more than one count but fewer than ten. This CDR3 is also generated by other DNA sequences in the sample. The rearrangement links TRBV12-3 or TRBV12-4 to TRBJ1-1, with D possibly TRBD1 on 5 matching bases. This CDR3 spans 13 amino acids. Trimming stripped 0 bases from V and 6 bases from J, with 8 bases between. In DNA form, the CDR3 reads TGTGCCAGCAGTTTAGCCGGGGGACCTGAAGCTTTCTTT. Amino acids: CASSLAGGPEAFF.

The sample holds a few counts of this clone. The chain employs TRBV27 and TRBJ2-5, with a tentative D call TRBD1 (6 bases). CDR3 size: 17 residues. V lost 1 base to trimming and J lost 2 bases, with 17 bases between them. The germline CDR1 and CDR2 sequences are MNHEY and SMNVEV (reference sequence). CDR3 coding DNA: TGTGCCAGCAGTTTATGGGGGCAGCCATTACGTCAAGAGACCCAGTACTTC. It yields the protein CASSLWGQPLRQETQYF.

J is TRBJ1-5 and V is TRBV28; D gene uncertain. Germline CDR1 is MDHEN and CDR2 is SYDVKM. V dropped 4 bases and J dropped 2 bases, with 9 bases sitting between them. This CDR3 has 14 amino acids. The CDR3 DNA reads TGTGCCAGCAGTTCCAGGAGGGGCAATCAGCCCCAGCATTTT. As protein: CASSSRRGNQPQHF.

V is TRBV7-6 and J is TRBJ1-2; 8 nucleotides agree with TRBD1. Germline V gene lookup returns CDR1 SGHVS and CDR2 FNYEAQ. V was pared by 5 bases and J by 4 bases, with 9 bases of the junction left unmatched. The CDR3 runs 15 residues. The CDR3 protein is CASSRRTGSTYGYTF. CDR3 coding DNA: TGTGCCAGCAGCCGAAGGACAGGGAGTACCTATGGCTACACCTTC.

This clone was detected only once. The DNA of the CDR3 is TGTGCCAGCAGCTTAGAGGCAGGGGCCAAGGACACCATATATTTT. This codes for CASSLEAGAKDTIYF. The chain combines TRBV7-9 with TRBJ1-3; tentatively, D is TRBD1 (6 bases). V was pared by 1 base and J by 8 bases, with 15 bases between. The CDR3 covers 15 residues. Germline CDR1 SEHNR, CDR2 FQNEAQ (reference sequence).

This clone was observed a single time. V usage is TRBV7-3 and J usage is TRBJ1-2, with 7 bases lining up with TRBD1. Trimming at V came to 3 bases and at J to 7 bases, leaving 8 bases not matched to a gene. This CDR3 region has 14 residues. The V gene's germline CDR1 is SGHTA and CDR2 FQGTGA. Written as DNA, the CDR3 is TGTGCCAGCAGCTTGGCAGGGGGAAAAAGTGGCTACACCTTC. Translated, it gives CASSLAGGKSGYTF.

This chain joins TRBV6-5 and TRBJ2-7; D is perhaps TRBD2 (6 bases). This CDR3 comprises 13 residues. The ends were cut back, 6 bases at V and 6 bases at J, with 15 bases in the middle. Germline lookup yields CDR1 MNHEY and CDR2 SVGAGI. The DNA for the CDR3 is TGTGCCAGCAGGGCTTGGGGGGACGGCGAGCAGTACTTC. Its translation: CASRAWGDGEQYF.

The chain couples TRBV19 to TRBJ2-7; 7 bases are shared with TRBD2. Germline V gene data show CDR1 as LNHDA and CDR2 as SQIVND (reference sequence). J gave up 5 bases and V 1 base, and 5 bases lay outside the gene matches. The CDR3 contains 14 residues. The CDR3 DNA is TGTGCCAGTAGTATAGGCGGGGGAACCGACGAGCAGTACTTC. Its protein is CASSIGGGTDEQYF.

In this sample, this clone turned up many times. The rearrangement uses TRBV12-3 or TRBV12-4 and TRBJ2-2, with 7 bases that match TRBD1. V was clipped by 10 bases and J by 7 bases; unmatched bases: 9. The CDR3 has 13 amino acids. The CDR3 sequence: CATATGRVGELFF. The CDR3 DNA is TGTGCCACCGCGACAGGGCGCGTCGGGGAGCTGTTTTTT.

The genes are TRBV6-5 and TRBJ2-3; a possible D gene is TRBD2 (7 bases). Germline assignment: CDR1 MNHEY and CDR2 SVGAGI. The CDR3 extends over 15 amino acids. V lost 5 bases to trimming and J lost 2 bases, with 14 bases between them. The CDR3 loop reads CASSRGGGHTDTQYF. CDR3 DNA: TGTGCCAGCAGTAGAGGGGGGGGACACACAGATACGCAGTATTTT.

The rearrangement uses TRBV18 and TRBJ2-3; a weak D match, TRBD2 (6 bases). Trimming removed 3 bases from V and 5 bases from J, with 15 bases in between. Per germline, CDR1 KGHSH and CDR2 LQKENI. CDR3 size: 15 residues. The CDR3 region is CASSPQEGFGDTQYF. The DNA for the CDR3 is TGTGCCAGCTCACCCCAGGAGGGGTTCGGAGATACGCAGTATTTT.

V and J are TRBV2 and TRBJ2-7; TRBD1 is a possible D gene (5 bases). The CDR3 loop spans 13 amino acids. The germline CDR1 and CDR2 sequences are SNHLY and FYNNEI. The V end was cut by 3 bases, the J end by 6 bases, with 12 bases between. The CDR3 is CASSDQGVGEQYF. The CDR3 DNA reads as TGTGCCAGCAGTGATCAAGGGGTAGGCGAGCAGTACTTC.

The genes are TRBV7-9 and TRBJ2-3, with 10 bases fitting TRBD1. This CDR3 has 15 residues. Germline trimming cut 1 base from V and 7 bases from J; bases unmatched to any gene: 5. CDR1 is SEHNR, CDR2 FQNEAQ, per germline (reference sequence). The CDR3 here is CASSLGQGAINTQYF. The CDR3 DNA follows: TGTGCCAGCAGCTTAGGACAGGGGGCCATAAATACGCAGTATTTT.